The 18 T cell receptor beta chains in this list originate from one sample, sequenced in a study of PD-1 blockade in classical Hodgkin lymphoma. Here immunoSEQ multiplex PCR was the method, and the copy in TCRdb shows in-frame clones only, minus some. The table records 110,000 or so clones, over 85% of them present only once. Described time point: cycle 4 day 1 (C4D1), after five to seven weeks of nivolumab. Each patient relapsed following autologous stem cell transplantation, and prior brentuximab vedotin exposure differed. The starting material was peripheral blood mononuclear cells (PBMCs), obtained before the fourth cycle of nivolumab. The receptors were gathered from a human donor with classical Hodgkin lymphoma.

The chain couples TRBV5-5 to TRBJ2-5; D gene ambiguous. Trimming took 0 bases from V and 1 from J, leaving 7 bases between them. There are 14 residues in the CDR3. Germline V gene sequence: CDR1 SGHKS, CDR2 YYEKEE (reference sequence). CDR3 region: CASSLGRFQETQYF. CDR3 nucleotide sequence: TGTGCCAGCAGCTTGGGACGGTTCCAAGAGACCCAGTACTTC. The full variable domain, with the rest looked up from reference TRBV5-5 and TRBJ2-5, is DAGVTQSPTHLIKTRGQQVTLRCSPISGHKSVSWYQQVLGQGPQFIFQYYEKEERGRGNFPDRFSARQFPNYSSELNVNALLLGDSALYLCASSLGRFQETQYFGPGTRLLVL.

This chain uses TRBV30 with TRBJ2-2, with D maybe TRBD1 (6 bases). With 3 bases removed from V and 1 base from J, the gap between germline ends came to 12 bases. Germline V lookup: CDR1 GTSNPN, CDR2 SVGIG (reference sequence). The CDR3 sequence is 15 residues long. The chain's CDR3 is CAWSLQGLNTGELFF. The DNA for the CDR3 is TGTGCCTGGAGCTTACAGGGCTTGAACACCGGGGAGCTGTTTTTT.

The chain employs TRBV9 and TRBJ2-7; no clear D. Trimming shortened V by 0 bases and J by 1 base, and 8 bases separated the two germline ends. Germline V gene sequence: CDR1 SGDLS, CDR2 YYNGEE. The CDR3 spans 14 residues. CDR3 protein: CASSVGTWSYEQYF. The CDR3 region has the DNA TGTGCCAGCAGCGTAGGAACATGGTCCTACGAGCAGTACTTC.

The chain couples TRBV7-9 to TRBJ1-2, with 9 bases that match TRBD1. V shed 5 bases, J shed 4 bases, and the junction held 8 bases outside the gene matches. There are 15 residues in the CDR3. CDR1 SEHNR and CDR2 FQNEAQ come from the germline V gene (reference sequence). The CDR3 here is CASSAYRGLGYGYTF. In DNA form, the CDR3 reads TGTGCCAGCAGCGCCTACAGGGGGCTCGGCTATGGCTACACCTTC.

This chain joins TRBV5-8 and TRBJ2-2, with no clear D. The length of the CDR3 is 16 residues. Germline V gene data show CDR1 as SGHTS and CDR2 as YDEGEE. The V end lost 3 bases, the J end lost 5 bases, and 17 bases lay between the germline ends. CDR3 sequence (DNA): TGTGCCAGCAGCTGGACCGCTCTAAGTAGGACCGGGGAGCTGTTTTTT. Residues: CASSWTALSRTGELFF.

This clone was seen more than once but under ten times. The CDR3: CASSFRTYTGELFF. The CDR3 bases are TGTGCCAGCAGTTTCAGGACTTACACCGGGGAGCTGTTTTTT. This chain joins TRBV28 and TRBJ2-2; maybe TRBD2 (5 bases). Trimming removed 3 bases at V and 3 bases at J, with 8 bases between. Germline V gives CDR1 MDHEN, CDR2 SYDVKM. This CDR3 contains 14 residues.

The chain employs TRBV25-1 and TRBJ2-7; 10 bases fit TRBD2. The junction had 8 bases not matched to a gene; V was cut back by 5 bases and J by 7 bases. This CDR3 spans 14 amino acids. Germline V CDR1 and CDR2: MGHDK, SYGVNS. For the CDR3, the DNA is TGTGCCAGCAGTCTAGCGGGAGATCCTCGGGAGCAGTACTTC. Translating gives CASSLAGDPREQYF.

This chain joins TRBV10-2 and TRBJ2-1; 13 bases map to TRBD2. This CDR3 spans 15 amino acids. V trimming: 2 bases; J trimming: 9 bases; junction bases outside the gene matches: 4. From germline, CDR1 is WSHSY and CDR2 SAAADI. CDR3 amino acids: CASSERTSGSGEQFF. CDR3 nucleotides: TGCGCCAGCAGTGAGCGGACTAGCGGGAGTGGTGAGCAGTTCTTC.

V and J are TRBV4-2 and TRBJ2-7; 8 bases agree with TRBD2. V was pared by 1 base and J by 4 bases, with 9 bases of the junction left unmatched. The CDR3 loop spans 16 amino acids. Germline V gene data show CDR1 as LGHNA and CDR2 as YNFKEQ. In nucleotides, the CDR3 is TGTGCCAGCAGCCAAGCCCAGCGGGGGAGGATTTACGAGCAGTACTTC. Amino acid sequence: CASSQAQRGRIYEQYF.

CDR3 nucleotides: TGTGCTAGCACTCCCGGACAGGGGCCTTCCTACGAGCAGTACTTC. Residues: CASTPGQGPSYEQYF. This sequence joins TRBV5-3 and TRBJ2-7; 9 bases map to TRBD1. TRBV5-3 is designated an ORF whose function remains uncertain. The CDR3 is 15 amino acids.

The chain has TRBV4-1 and TRBJ1-2; 9 nucleotides line up with TRBD1. Germline V lookup: CDR1 MGHRA, CDR2 YSYEKL. The CDR3 contains 17 residues. V gave up 1 base and J gave up 6 bases; unmatched junction bases: 12. CDR3 loop: CASSQGENRGRVNGYTF. In DNA form, the CDR3 reads TGCGCCAGCAGCCAAGGGGAGAACAGGGGGCGCGTCAATGGCTACACCTTC.

The V gene is TRBV14, the J gene TRBJ2-2; TRBD1 matches at 8 bases. Germline CDR1 reads SGHDN; CDR2 reads FVKESK. The CDR3 consists of 16 residues. The V segment lost 1 base and the J segment 5 bases; nucleotides outside the gene matches: 6. The CDR3 loop reads CASSQAGTGRTGELFF. The CDR3 DNA follows: TGTGCCAGCAGCCAAGCTGGGACAGGACGGACCGGGGAGCTGTTTTTT.

V is TRBV30 and J is TRBJ1-5; 9 bases match TRBD1. From germline, CDR1 is GTSNPN and CDR2 SVGIG (reference sequence). With 3 bases clipped from V and 6 bases from J, the junction kept 6 bases outside the gene matches. CDR3 length: 14 residues. The CDR3 loop reads CAWSPGQGRQPQHF. The CDR3 DNA reads TGTGCCTGGAGCCCGGGACAGGGACGTCAGCCCCAGCATTTT.

This clone was detected a few times. The rearrangement joins TRBV5-4 to TRBJ1-5, with D hard to call. This CDR3 is built from 12 residues. The germline CDR1 and CDR2 sequences are SGHNT and YYREEE (reference sequence). With 4 bases removed from V and 9 bases from J, the gap between germline ends came to 11 bases. This CDR3 reads CASSDPKGPQHF. For the CDR3, the DNA is TGTGCCAGCAGCGACCCCAAGGGGCCCCAGCATTTT.

This clone appeared a few times. V is TRBV19 and J is TRBJ2-1; no clear D. The CDR3 is made up of 16 amino acids. Germline V gives CDR1 LNHDA, CDR2 SQIVND (reference sequence). The V end lost 4 bases, the J end lost 5 bases, and 18 bases lay between the germline ends. The CDR3 sequence is CASSSRRQRANNEQFF. CDR3 DNA: TGTGCCAGTAGTAGCCGGCGGCAGCGCGCCAACAATGAGCAGTTCTTC.

The chain uses TRBV5-1 and TRBJ2-5; 8 bases are a match to TRBD2. Per the germline V gene, CDR1 is SGHRS and CDR2 is YFSETQ. The CDR3 covers 15 residues. The V and J ends lost 5 bases and 4 bases, in that order; junction bases with no gene match: 10. CDR3 bases: TGCGCCAGCAGTTCATCGGGAGGGCCTGGAGAGACCCAGTACTTC. Translating gives CASSSSGGPGETQYF.

V is TRBV5-6 and J is TRBJ1-4; no reliable D call. From germline, CDR1 is SGHDT and CDR2 YYEEEE. The V gene lost 4 bases and the J gene lost 5 bases, with 15 bases spanning the gap. There are 15 residues in the CDR3. CDR3 DNA: TGTGCCAGCAGCCAAAACCCCGGACGAAATGAAAAACTGTTTTTT. Translation gives CASSQNPGRNEKLFF.

V usage is TRBV5-6 and J usage is TRBJ1-5, with unresolved D. The CDR3 totals 15 residues. Trimming left V 0 bases short and J 0 bases short, with 7 bases between. Germline values: CDR1 SGHDT, CDR2 YYEEEE. The CDR3, as DNA: TGTGCCAGCAGCTTGGGCGAGGGTAGCAATCAGCCCCAGCATTTT. As protein: CASSLGEGSNQPQHF.